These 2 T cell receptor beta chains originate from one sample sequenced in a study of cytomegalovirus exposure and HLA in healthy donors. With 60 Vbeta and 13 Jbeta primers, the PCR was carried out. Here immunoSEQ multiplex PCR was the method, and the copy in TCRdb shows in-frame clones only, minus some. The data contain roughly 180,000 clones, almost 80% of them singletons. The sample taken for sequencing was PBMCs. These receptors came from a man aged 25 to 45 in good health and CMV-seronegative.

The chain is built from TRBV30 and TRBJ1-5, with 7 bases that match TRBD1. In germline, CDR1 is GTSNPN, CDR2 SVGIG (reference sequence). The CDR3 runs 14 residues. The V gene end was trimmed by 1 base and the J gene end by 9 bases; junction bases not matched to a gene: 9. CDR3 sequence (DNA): TGTGCCTGGAGTGGAGACAGGGCCGGGGGGCCCCAGCATTTT. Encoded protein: CAWSGDRAGGPQHF.

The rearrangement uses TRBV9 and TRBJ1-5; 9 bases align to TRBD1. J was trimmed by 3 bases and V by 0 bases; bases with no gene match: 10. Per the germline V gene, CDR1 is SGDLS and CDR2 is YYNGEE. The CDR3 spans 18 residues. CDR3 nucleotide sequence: TGTGCCAGCAGCGTAGCTGAGGGACAGGGTTATCCCAATCAGCCCCAGCATTTT. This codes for CASSVAEGQGYPNQPQHF.